This record covers a single T cell receptor beta chain. Its matching antigen is unknown. The primer mix had 60 Vbeta and 13 Jbeta primers. Original handling: In a later analysis, the count reached roughly 80 million unique TCR beta chains, with approximately 11 million shared. Sequencing used immunoSEQ multiplex PCR; TCRdb keeps in-frame clones, though not all of them. V, J and clone size are those of that table, while D and trimming were read from the DNA. The sample gives roughly 120,000 clones, 81% of which show up once; 3.9% is in the top ten. The data are from a study of cytomegalovirus exposure and HLA in healthy donors. Study-level points and caveats: While the bulk of TCR sequences proved rare, some public TCRs turned up in many donors. A later analysis showed that HLA-associated TCR beta chains had undergone more clonal expansion than equally common others. Trimming of TCR beta V- and J-genes showed a link, identified in a later analysis, to a missense DCLRE1C variant.

This clonotype originated in a woman in her thirties in good health and CMV-seronegative. Sequencing input: PBMCs.

CDR3 bases: TGTGCCAGCAGCTTAGTGGACAGGCCCTACGAGCAGTACTTC. Its translation: CASSLVDRPYEQYF. The rearrangement joins TRBV11-2 to TRBJ2-7, with 7 bases that match TRBD1. Per germline, CDR1 SGHAT and CDR2 FQNNGV. The ends lost 1 base at V and 2 bases at J; junction bases unmatched: 2. This CDR3 is built from 14 residues.